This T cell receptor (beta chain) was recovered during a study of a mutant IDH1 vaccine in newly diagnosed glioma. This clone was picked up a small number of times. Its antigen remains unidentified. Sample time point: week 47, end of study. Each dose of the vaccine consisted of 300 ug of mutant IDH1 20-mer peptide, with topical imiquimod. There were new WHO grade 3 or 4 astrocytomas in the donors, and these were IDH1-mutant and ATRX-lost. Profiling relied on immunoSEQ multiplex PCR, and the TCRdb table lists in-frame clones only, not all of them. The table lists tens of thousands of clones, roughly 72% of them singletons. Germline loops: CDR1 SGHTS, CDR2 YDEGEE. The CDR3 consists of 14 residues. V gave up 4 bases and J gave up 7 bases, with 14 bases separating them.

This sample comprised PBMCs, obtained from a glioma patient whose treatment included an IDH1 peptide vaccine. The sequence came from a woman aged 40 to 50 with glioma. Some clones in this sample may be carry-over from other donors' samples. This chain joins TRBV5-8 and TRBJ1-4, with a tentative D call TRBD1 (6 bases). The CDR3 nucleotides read TGTGCCAGCAGCCCTCGGACCAGGGGTGAAAAACTGTTTTTT. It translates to CASSPRTRGEKLFF.